This passage covers 12 T cell receptor beta chains from one sample sequenced in a study of blood T cell repertoires in COVID-19. Here immunoSEQ multiplex PCR was the method, and the copy in TCRdb shows in-frame clones only, minus some. The data show over 250,000 clones, about 86% seen once. The sequenced material came from PBMCs or T cells enriched from blood (not recorded which). The origin of the receptors is a man aged 25 to 40 with acute COVID-19.

CDR3 sequence (DNA): TGTGCCAGCAGTTACGCTCGGGGGGGGAACACTGAAGCTTTCTTT. This sequence encodes CASSYARGGNTEAFF. This rearrangement joins TRBV6-5 to TRBJ1-1; weak D call: TRBD1 (5 bases). The CDR3 is 15 residues long. Trimming took off 2 bases at V and 1 base at J, with 11 bases between the two ends. Germline CDR1 reads MNHEY; CDR2 reads SVGAGI.

The genes are TRBV14 and TRBJ2-2; 11 nucleotides align to TRBD2. The V gene end was trimmed by 1 base and the J gene end by 4 bases; junction bases not matched to a gene: 8. The CDR3 length is 18 residues. The V gene's germline CDR1 is SGHDN and CDR2 FVKESK. The DNA for the CDR3 is TGTGCCAGCAGCCAAGCCAGACTAGCGGGACTGTTCACCGGGGAGCTGTTTTTT. Amino acids: CASSQARLAGLFTGELFF.

V is TRBV19 and J is TRBJ1-5; D possibly corresponds to TRBD1 (6 bases). Per the germline V gene, CDR1 is LNHDA and CDR2 is SQIVND (reference sequence). The CDR3 length is 14 residues. Trimming removed 8 bases at V and 7 bases at J, with 18 bases between. The CDR3 is CASGRGQGKQPQHF. In DNA, the CDR3 is TGTGCCAGTGGGAGAGGGCAGGGGAAACAGCCCCAGCATTTT.

V is TRBV5-1 and J is TRBJ1-2; a possible D gene is TRBD1 (6 bases). The CDR3 is 14 residues long. The germline CDR1 and CDR2 sequences are SGHRS and YFSETQ. V was shortened by 0 bases and J by 3 bases, with 9 bases between the two germline ends. CDR3: CASSLEAGDYGYTF. The CDR3 DNA reads TGCGCCAGCAGCTTGGAGGCAGGGGACTATGGCTACACCTTC.

The rearrangement joins TRBV11-2 to TRBJ2-3, with unresolved D. Germline V lookup: CDR1 SGHAT, CDR2 FQNNGV. V lost 0 bases and J 1 base, leaving 8 bases between the germline ends. The CDR3 sequence is 15 residues long. The CDR3: CASSLDRPGTDTQYF. In nucleotides, the CDR3 is TGTGCCAGCAGCTTAGATCGCCCGGGCACAGATACGCAGTATTTT.

The chain employs TRBV9 and TRBJ1-2, with unresolved D. From germline, CDR1 is SGDLS and CDR2 YYNGEE. This CDR3 region has 12 residues. Trimming cost V 3 bases and J 6 bases, with 9 bases left between them. The chain's CDR3 is CASSGGHNGYTF. The CDR3 nucleotides are TGTGCCAGCAGCGGAGGGCATAATGGCTACACCTTC.

The genes are TRBV9 and TRBJ1-6; 7 bases map to TRBD1. V lost 4 bases, J lost 7 bases, and 11 bases stayed unmatched. The CDR3 length is 16 residues. Germline V gene data show CDR1 as SGDLS and CDR2 as YYNGEE. Here the CDR3 reads CASSPREGAMNSPLHF. In nucleotides, the CDR3 is TGTGCCAGCAGCCCCCGAGAGGGGGCTATGAATTCACCCCTCCACTTT. Full variable domain (remainder filled in from reference TRBV9 and TRBJ1-6): DSGVTQTPKHLITATGQRVTLRCSPRSGDLSVYWYQQSLDQGLQFLIQYYNGEERAKGNILERFSAQQFPDLHSELNLSSLELGDSALYFCASSPREGAMNSPLHFGNGTRLTVT.

V usage is TRBV19 and J usage is TRBJ2-1, with D perhaps matching TRBD1 (5 bases). Between the trimmed V and J ends, which lost 3 bases and 0 bases, there was a span of 15 bases. Germline values: CDR1 LNHDA, CDR2 SQIVND (reference sequence). CDR3 length equals 17 residues. In DNA, the CDR3 is TGTGCCAGTAGTATGAATGGGGCAGGAAGCTCCTACAATGAGCAGTTCTTC. Translating gives CASSMNGAGSSYNEQFF.

The chain is built from TRBV7-6 and TRBJ1-5; a weak D match, TRBD1 (6 bases). This CDR3 spans 15 amino acids. With 5 bases removed from V and 7 bases from J, the gap between germline ends came to 18 bases. The germline V gene has CDR1 SGHVS and CDR2 FNYEAQ. CDR3 coding DNA: TGTGCCAGCAGCCCCCGACAGGCCCCGGGGCAGCCCCAGCATTTT. Its protein product is CASSPRQAPGQPQHF.

The CDR3 loop is CASSELQLNSPLHF. CDR3 coding DNA: TGTGCCAGCAGTGAGTTACAGCTGAATTCACCCCTCCACTTT. V and J are TRBV6-1 and TRBJ1-6; D not certain. CDR1 is MNHNS, CDR2 SASEGT, per germline. V dropped 3 bases and J dropped 7 bases, with 10 bases sitting between them. CDR3 length: 14 residues.

In its sample, this clone was seen many times. The V gene is TRBV6-5, the J gene TRBJ1-1, with D tentatively TRBD1 (6 bases). V was pared by 6 bases and J by 0 bases, with 14 bases between. The germline V gene encodes CDR1 MNHEY and CDR2 SVGAGI. CDR3 length: 15 amino acids. The CDR3 coding sequence is TGTGCCAGCAGGCCGGGACACTCCATGAACACTGAAGCTTTCTTT. Protein sequence: CASRPGHSMNTEAFF.

The rearrangement joins TRBV7-2 to TRBJ1-6, with D possibly matching TRBD1 (5 bases). The germline V and J ends were trimmed by 5 bases and 7 bases, with 15 bases remaining between them. The CDR3 is made up of 15 amino acids. Germline values: CDR1 SGHTA, CDR2 FQGNSA. CDR3 amino acids: CASSLGTVLNSPLHF. The DNA for the CDR3 is TGTGCCAGCAGCCTAGGGACTGTTCTAAATTCACCCCTCCACTTT.